Given below is one TCR beta chain in context. What it binds is unknown. The data belong to a study of T cell responses to AZD1222 COVID-19 vaccine. Study results and limitations: Unmutated variant regions are reportedly targeted by nearly half of spike-specific TCRs.

Germline V gene lookup returns CDR1 LNHDA and CDR2 SQIVND (reference sequence). Trimming at V came to 5 bases and at J to 6 bases, leaving 11 bases not matched to a gene. The CDR3 runs to 17 residues. Profiled with immunoSEQ multiplex PCR; TCRdb holds only in-frame clones, not every one. The sample yields 150,000 to 200,000 clones, about 90% seen once. The clonotype comes from an adult in good health. The V and J genes are TRBV19 and TRBJ1-6; 9 bases agree with TRBD1. This material consisted of peripheral blood, taken on day 0 of MenACWY control vaccination. The CDR3 sequence is CASSPTTGGFGNSPLHF. DNA of the CDR3: TGTGCCAGTAGTCCGACGACAGGGGGATTCGGTAATTCACCCCTCCACTTT.